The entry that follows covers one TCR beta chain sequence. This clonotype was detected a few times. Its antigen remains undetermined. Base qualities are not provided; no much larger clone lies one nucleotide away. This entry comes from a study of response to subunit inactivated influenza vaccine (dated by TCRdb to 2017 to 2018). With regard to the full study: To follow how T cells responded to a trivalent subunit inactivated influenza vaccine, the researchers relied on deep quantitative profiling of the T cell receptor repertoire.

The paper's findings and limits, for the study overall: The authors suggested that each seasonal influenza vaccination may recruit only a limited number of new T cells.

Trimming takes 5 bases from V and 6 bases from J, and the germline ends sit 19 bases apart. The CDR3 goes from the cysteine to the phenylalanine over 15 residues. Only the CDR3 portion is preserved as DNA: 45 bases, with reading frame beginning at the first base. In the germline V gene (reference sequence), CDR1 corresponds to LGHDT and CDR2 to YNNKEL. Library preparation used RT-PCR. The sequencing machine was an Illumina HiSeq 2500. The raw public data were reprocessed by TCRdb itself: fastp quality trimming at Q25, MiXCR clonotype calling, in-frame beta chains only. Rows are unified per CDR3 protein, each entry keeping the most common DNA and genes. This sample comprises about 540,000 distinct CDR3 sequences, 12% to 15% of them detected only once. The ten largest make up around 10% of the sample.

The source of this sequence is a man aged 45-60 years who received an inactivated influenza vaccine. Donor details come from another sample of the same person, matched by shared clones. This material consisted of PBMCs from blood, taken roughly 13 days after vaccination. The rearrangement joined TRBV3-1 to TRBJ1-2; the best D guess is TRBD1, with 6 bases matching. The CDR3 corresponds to CASSSPVRGEHGYTF. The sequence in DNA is TGTGCCAGCAGCTCCCCAGTCAGGGGAGAACATGGCTACACCTTC.